The 21 T cell receptor beta chains below all came from one sample that was sequenced in a study of T cells in Graves' hyperthyroidism and ophthalmopathy. TCR beta CDR3 region amplification was performed from RNA transcripts. The study used the HTBI primer set for a first-round RT-PCR of the TCR CDR3. A single record per CDR3 protein comes from TCRdb applying MiXCR to the multiplex PCR reads. Counted here are hundreds of thousands of distinct CDR3 sequences, around 15% occurring once; the ten biggest clones make up approximately 13%. Sequencing was performed on blood. These TCRs come from a man younger than 30 with Graves' ophthalmopathy.

This clonotype was seen only once. This may come from a read error, since a much larger clone is one base off. The chain combines TRBV6-1 with TRBJ1-5, with D possibly TRBD1 on 5 matching bases. The CDR3 loop spans 14 amino acids. Germline V gene lookup returns CDR1 MNHNS and CDR2 SASEGT. This CDR3 reads CACRREGKNQPQHF. The CDR3 DNA is TGTGCCTGCAGGCGGGAGGGGAAGAATCAGCCCCAGCATTTT.

This clonotype was counted ten times or more. V is TRBV5-1 and J is TRBJ2-7; 8 bases map to TRBD1. Trimming at V came to 3 bases and at J to 6 bases, leaving 5 bases not matched to a gene. CDR3 size: 13 residues. CDR1 SGHRS and CDR2 YFSETQ come from the germline V gene. The CDR3 DNA sequence: TGCGCCAGCAGCTCAGGGGGCGGTTTCGAGCAGTACTTC. Protein sequence: CASSSGGGFEQYF.

The V gene is TRBV15, the J gene TRBJ2-4; TRBD2 agrees at 9 bases. The V and J ends lost 0 bases and 5 bases, in that order; junction bases with no gene match: 2. The CDR3 covers 15 residues. Germline V gene sequence: CDR1 LNHNV, CDR2 YYDKDF (reference sequence). CDR3 residues: CATSRDVAGENIQYF. CDR3 coding DNA: TGTGCCACCAGCAGAGACGTAGCGGGGGAAAACATTCAGTACTTC.

The table lists this clonotype with many counts. The chain couples TRBV12-3 or TRBV12-4 to TRBJ2-7; the D gene is possibly TRBD2 (6 bases). Trimming took 1 base from V and 5 from J, leaving 12 bases between them. CDR3 length: 14 residues. This chain's CDR3 is CASSLEGTLDEQYF. As DNA, the CDR3 is TGTGCCAGCAGTTTAGAGGGGACTCTGGACGAGCAGTACTTC.

The sample holds many counts of this clonotype. The chain carries TRBV11-3 and TRBJ2-5; no clear D. Germline V gene sequence: CDR1 SGHNT, CDR2 YENEEA. This CDR3 has 13 residues. The germline V and J ends were trimmed by 5 bases and 8 bases, with 15 bases remaining between them. Written as DNA, the CDR3 is TGTGCCAGCAGCCCCTTAGAAGGCCTAACCCAGTACTTC. Translation gives CASSPLEGLTQYF.

This clonotype has only a few counts. The V gene is TRBV13, the J gene TRBJ1-4, with 10 bases aligning to TRBD1. CDR1 and CDR2 (germline): PRHDT, FYEKMQ (reference sequence). The CDR3 contains 15 residues. J gave up 7 bases and V 5 bases, and 7 bases lay outside the gene matches. The CDR3 DNA sequence: TGTGCCAGCAGCGCGCAGACAGGGGGCTTTGAAAAACTGTTTTTT. Protein: CASSAQTGGFEKLFF.

In this sample, this clonotype turned up many times. V is TRBV6-1 and J is TRBJ2-1, with 11 bases matching TRBD1. CDR3 length: 15 amino acids. Germline CDR1 MNHNS, CDR2 SASEGT. Trimming cost V 5 bases and J 6 bases; bases outside gene matches: 6. CDR3 residues: CASSTSGTGGNEQFF. CDR3 bases: TGTGCCAGCAGTACCTCCGGGACAGGGGGCAATGAGCAGTTCTTC.

This clonotype was observed at least ten times. The gene calls are TRBV20-1 and TRBJ2-3; D unresolved. CDR3 size: 14 residues. Germline V CDR1 and CDR2: DFQATT, SNEGSKA (reference sequence). The V end lost 2 bases, the J end lost 0 bases, and 9 bases lay between the germline ends. Here the CDR3 reads CSARLRTSTDTQYF. CDR3 sequence (DNA): TGCAGTGCTAGACTTAGAACTAGCACAGATACGCAGTATTTT.

This clonotype was seen at least ten times. The gene calls are TRBV2 and TRBJ1-2, with 7 nucleotides matching TRBD1. Germline-derived CDR1 and CDR2 are SNHLY and FYNNEI. This CDR3 contains 12 residues. Unmatched junction bases numbered 4, after V lost 6 bases and J lost 6 bases. The CDR3 here is CASRGTVDGYTF. The CDR3 DNA reads as TGTGCCAGCAGGGGGACAGTAGATGGCTACACCTTC.

This clonotype was observed at least ten times. The V and J genes are TRBV28 and TRBJ2-1; tentative D call: TRBD1 (5 bases). This CDR3 comprises 16 residues. Per germline, CDR1 MDHEN and CDR2 SYDVKM. With 5 bases removed from V and 1 base from J, the gap between germline ends came to 15 bases. The CDR3 sequence: CASSVDQGQSYNEQFF. CDR3 coding DNA: TGTGCCAGCAGTGTCGACCAGGGCCAATCCTACAATGAGCAGTTCTTC.

The J gene is TRBJ2-7, the V gene TRBV19; D may be TRBD2 (7 bases). The germline V gene encodes CDR1 LNHDA and CDR2 SQIVND (reference sequence). The ends were cut back, 8 bases at V and 5 bases at J, with 19 bases in the middle. The length of the CDR3 is 14 residues. This CDR3 reads CASRGAARLDEQYF. The CDR3 DNA reads TGTGCCAGTCGGGGGGCAGCCAGGCTTGACGAGCAGTACTTC.

This clonotype was picked up many times. The genes are TRBV14 and TRBJ2-7; 8 bases are shared with TRBD1. Losses at the gene ends were 2 bases for V and 4 bases for J; bases not matched to a gene: 4. The CDR3 runs 14 residues. Germline CDR1 is SGHDN and CDR2 is FVKESK. The chain's CDR3 is CASSQRTGWYEQYF. CDR3 coding DNA: TGTGCCAGCAGCCAAAGGACAGGGTGGTACGAGCAGTACTTC. Variable domain in full (rest from reference TRBV14 and TRBJ2-7): EAGVTQFPSHSVIEKGQTVTLRCDPISGHDNLYWYRRVMGKEIKFLLHFVKESKQDESGMPNNRFLAERTGGTYSTLKVQPAELEDSGVYFCASSQRTGWYEQYFGPGTRLTVT.

The rearrangement links TRBV5-1 to TRBJ2-1; D uncertain. Germline loops: CDR1 SGHRS, CDR2 YFSETQ. CDR3 length: 14 amino acids. Trimming removed 4 bases from V and 6 bases from J, with 14 bases in between. The CDR3 bases are TGCGCCAGCAGCCTTCCGGGTCTTAGCAATGAGCAGTTCTTC. As protein: CASSLPGLSNEQFF.

This sequence joins TRBV10-3 and TRBJ2-7; 12 bases map to TRBD2. CDR1 is ENHRY and CDR2 is SYGVKD in the germline V gene. The CDR3 is made up of 14 amino acids. The J segment lost 5 bases and the V segment lost 6 bases, leaving 5 bases of the junction unmatched. CDR3 protein: CAISGTSGPHEQYF. CDR3 sequence (DNA): TGTGCCATCAGCGGGACTAGCGGGCCCCACGAGCAGTACTTC.

The CDR3 sequence is CASSLTSLAGELFF. The CDR3 nucleotides read TGTGCCAGCAGCTTGACGTCCTTGGCCGGGGAGCTGTTTTTT. This chain uses TRBV5-6 with TRBJ2-2; no clear D. Between the trimmed V and J ends, which lost 1 base and 6 bases, there was a span of 10 bases. Germline V gene data show CDR1 as SGHDT and CDR2 as YYEEEE. This CDR3 has 14 amino acids.

In the case of this clonotype: A much larger clone lies a single base off, so this may be a read error. Given the absence of the conserved phenylalanine or tryptophan at the CDR3 end, a read error is likely. The chain employs TRBV6-1 and TRBJ2-7, with 12 bases that match TRBD1. Losses at the gene ends were 2 bases for V and 6 bases for J; bases not matched to a gene: 8. Germline CDR1 is MNHNS and CDR2 is SASEGT. There are 16 residues in the CDR3. The CDR3 loop reads CASSELVGTGGGEQYL. The CDR3, as DNA: TGTGCCAGCAGTGAATTGGTCGGGACAGGGGGCGGCGAGCAGTACCTC.

This clonotype has only a few counts. V gene TRBV12-5 combines with J gene TRBJ1-5; perhaps TRBD1 as D (5 bases). The CDR3 has 14 amino acids. The germline CDR1 and CDR2 sequences are LGHNT and FRNRAP. The CDR3 region is CGEIRAQDNQPQHF. The CDR3 DNA follows: TGTGGAGAAATAAGGGCACAGGACAATCAGCCCCAGCATTTT.

This clonotype was found many times. The rearrangement links TRBV11-3 to TRBJ1-1; TRBD1 is a possible D gene (5 bases). The CDR3 sequence is 17 residues long. Germline V gene lookup returns CDR1 SGHNT and CDR2 YENEEA. Between the trimmed V and J ends, which lost 1 base and 3 bases, there was a span of 18 bases. The DNA of the CDR3 is TGTGCCAGCAGCTTAGGTCAGGGTAGAGGCGGTGACACTGAAGCTTTCTTT. The encoded protein is CASSLGQGRGGDTEAFF.

The chain has TRBV7-2 and TRBJ2-3, with 12 bases lining up with TRBD2. Per the germline V gene, CDR1 is SGHTA and CDR2 is FQGNSA. CDR3 size: 19 residues. After removal of 5 bases from V and 7 bases from J, the junction contained 19 bases not matched to a gene. CDR3 in DNA: TGTGCCAGCAGCGGGGGGGGGGGGCTAGCGGGGGGGCCAAGGTATACGCAGTATTTT. This translates into CASSGGGGLAGGPRYTQYF. The full variable domain, its missing parts supplied by reference TRBV7-2 and TRBJ2-3, is GAGVSQSPSNKVTEKGKDVELRCDPISGHTALYWYRQSLGQGLEFLIYFQGNSAPDKSGLPSDRFSAERTGGSVSTLTIQRTQQEDSAVYLCASSGGGGLAGGPRYTQYFGPGTRLTVL.

Ten or more counts support this clonotype. V is TRBV7-2 and J is TRBJ2-5, with D perhaps matching TRBD1 (6 bases). This CDR3 spans 15 amino acids. Germline-derived CDR1 and CDR2 are SGHTA and FQGNSA. Trimming shortened V by 5 bases and J by 5 bases, and 18 bases separated the two germline ends. The CDR3: CASSPQVNRAETQYF. CDR3 nucleotide sequence: TGTGCCAGCAGCCCCCAGGTTAACAGGGCGGAGACCCAGTACTTC.

In its sample, this clonotype was seen many times. The V gene is TRBV6-1, the J gene TRBJ1-4; 8 bases align to TRBD1. Germline CDR1 reads MNHNS; CDR2 reads SASEGT. There are 16 residues in the CDR3. V gave up 0 bases and J gave up 8 bases; unmatched junction bases: 8. CDR3 sequence: CASSEAHGQGWEKLFF. The CDR3 DNA reads TGTGCCAGCAGTGAAGCCCACGGACAGGGCTGGGAAAAACTGTTTTTT.